The table lists the clone carrying this T cell receptor beta chain with many counts. Time point meaning: patch test 1, 2 weeks after DPC sensitization. The treatment denotes: therapeutic diphenylcyclopropenone sensitization with weekly scalp DPC. This specimen comes from a study of human T cells and chemical hapten exposure. This CDR3 has 15 amino acids. J gave up 6 bases and V 4 bases, and 10 bases lay outside the gene matches. Germline loops: CDR1 SGHRS, CDR2 YFSETQ. Under the authors' procedure: Across samples, TCR counts had a median of about 93,000 and ranged from roughly 20,000 to 690,600. TCRdb processed the RACE reads anew with MiXCR; each CDR3 protein has one entry. The V and J calls shown here were made by TCRdb, not taken from the authors' results. Here the sample spans 300,000 to 450,000 distinct CDR3 sequences, about 4.4% being singletons.

The specimen comprised whole blood, sampled in connection with sensitization to the hapten diphenylcyclopropenone (DPC). This chain connects TRBV5-1 to TRBJ2-7; 10 bases map to TRBD1. This clonotype was sampled from a woman between 50 and 59 years old with alopecia areata. Some clones in this sample may be carry-over from other donors' samples. CDR3 DNA sequence: TGCGCCAGCAGCCCCCGATCGGGGACAGGGGTCGAGCAGTACTTC. It yields the protein CASSPRSGTGVEQYF. Full variable domain (missing parts from reference TRBV5-1 and TRBJ2-7): KAGVTQTPRYLIKTRGQQVTLSCSPISGHRSVSWYQQTPGQGLQFLFEYFSETQRNKGNFPGRFSGRQFSNSRSEMNVSTLELGDSALYLCASSPRSGTGVEQYFGPGTRLTVT.